The clone carrying this TCR beta chain occurred a few times. Its target is unknown. The investigators reverse transcribed all of the isolated RNA, so they sequenced expressed TCRB transcripts. Here immunoSEQ multiplex PCR was the method, and the copy in TCRdb shows in-frame clones only, minus some. The table includes under 300,000 clones, approximately 13% detected once. The sample comes from a study of beta chain features in type 1 diabetes. Study observations and caveats: Moderately but significantly shorter TCRB CDR3s were found in Type 1 diabetes patients in all four CD4+ subsets.

Deletions cut 5 bases from V and 4 bases from J, with 15 bases between. Germline V gene sequence: CDR1 MDHEN, CDR2 SYDVKM. This CDR3 has 15 residues. The genes are TRBV28 and TRBJ2-1; D is perhaps TRBD1 (6 bases). This sequence originates from a man aged 25 to 40 with type 1 diabetes. The sequenced sample consisted of naive CD4+ T cells from blood. CDR3 sequence (DNA): TGTGCCAGCAGTACAGGGTCGGACCTGTACAATGAGCAGTTCTTC. As protein: CASSTGSDLYNEQFF.